These 20 T cell receptor beta chains share one sample of origin, sequenced in a study of T cell repertoires in cytomegalovirus infection. Using its own MiXCR run on the reads, TCRdb lists one record per CDR3 protein. The data contain around 740,000 distinct CDR3 sequences, about a third of them seen just once; the ten biggest clones take up more than 2.5%. Sequences were obtained from PBMCs. The receptors stem from a human donor in good health (CMV status not recorded). Some clones in this sample may be carry-over from other donors' samples.

This clonotype was detected only a few times. This sequence joins TRBV19 and TRBJ1-5, with 8 bases that match TRBD1. The CDR3 extends over 20 amino acids. The J segment lost 2 bases and the V segment lost 5 bases, leaving 20 bases of the junction unmatched. Germline CDR1 LNHDA, CDR2 SQIVND (reference sequence). CDR3 coding DNA: TGTGCCAGTAGTCCCCGAGGGACAGGCCGCTCGAATAAAGGCAATCAGCCCCAGCATTTT. Translated: CASSPRGTGRSNKGNQPQHF.

This clonotype was seen many times. The rearrangement joins TRBV7-3 to TRBJ1-5; no clear D gene. The V gene's germline CDR1 is SGHTA and CDR2 FQGTGA. Trimming stripped 1 base from V and 4 bases from J, with 11 bases between. The CDR3 has 15 residues. The CDR3 nucleotides read TGTGCCAGCAGCTTAAGCGGCCCAGCTAATCAGCCCCAGCATTTT. Translating it yields CASSLSGPANQPQHF.

This clonotype came up a few times. The rearrangement links TRBV18 to TRBJ1-5, with a possible D match to TRBD1 (6 bases). The CDR3 is made up of 17 amino acids. Trimming cost V 1 base and J 3 bases, with 16 bases left between them. CDR1 is KGHSH, CDR2 LQKENI, per germline. The CDR3 DNA sequence: TGTGCCAGCTCACCACTCTCTGGGGGGGGGCCCAATCAGCCCCAGCATTTT. Protein sequence: CASSPLSGGGPNQPQHF. Combining the CDR3 with reference TRBV18 and TRBJ1-5 gives the whole variable domain NAGVMQNPRHLVRRRGQEARLRCSPMKGHSHVYWYRQLPEEGLKFMVYLQKENIIDESGMPKERFSAEFPKEGPSILRIQQVVRGDSAAYFCASSPLSGGGPNQPQHFGDGTRLSIL.

This clonotype was found a few times. In DNA, the CDR3 is TGCGCCAGCAGCCCCCAACTAGCGGGCTTAATGACAGATACGCAGTATTTT. It is translated as CASSPQLAGLMTDTQYF. The chain joins TRBV4-1 to TRBJ2-3; 9 nucleotides align to TRBD2. Looked up from germline, CDR1 is MGHRA and CDR2 is YSYEKL. V dropped 4 bases and J dropped 3; count of bases not matched to a gene: 11. This CDR3 region has 17 residues.

This clonotype occurred a few times. The chain employs TRBV2 and TRBJ1-1; D is possibly TRBD1 (5 bases). The CDR3 is 18 amino acids. Trimming took 5 bases from V and 0 from J, leaving 22 bases between them. CDR1 and CDR2 (germline): SNHLY, FYNNEI. This chain's CDR3 is CASSPSRAGWVMNTEAFF. CDR3 DNA: TGTGCCAGCAGTCCGTCCCGGGCAGGGTGGGTCATGAACACTGAAGCTTTCTTT.

The chain uses TRBV6-5 and TRBJ2-1; no reliable D call. Germline V CDR1 and CDR2: MNHEY, SVGAGI. The CDR3 has 14 amino acids. The V end lost 6 bases, the J end lost 15 bases, and 24 bases lay between the germline ends. The CDR3 loop reads CASRVISSYNETFF. CDR3 bases: TGTGCCAGCAGAGTTATAAGCTCCTACAATGAGACGTTCTTC.

The chain has TRBV28 and TRBJ2-1, with D maybe TRBD2 (7 bases). The CDR3 sequence is 14 residues long. The ends were cut back, 5 bases at V and 7 bases at J, with 15 bases in the middle. CDR1 is MDHEN and CDR2 is SYDVKM in the germline V gene. CDR3 residues: CASSLAVRGNEQFF. The DNA of the CDR3 is TGTGCCAGCAGTCTAGCGGTAAGGGGGAATGAGCAGTTCTTC.

In regard to this clonotype: The CDR3 ends on some other residue instead of the conserved phenylalanine or tryptophan, so this is likely a read error. This sequence joins TRBV12-3 or TRBV12-4 and TRBJ2-6; the D is unclear. The V and J ends lost 1 base and 0 bases respectively, with 13 bases between them. CDR3 length equals 18 residues. This chain's CDR3 is CASSLGLSKTSGANVLTC. In DNA form, the CDR3 reads TGTGCCAGCAGTTTAGGACTCTCAAAAACCTCTGGGGCCAACGTCCTGACTTGC.

The chain is built from TRBV28 and TRBJ1-3; D uncertain. This CDR3 has 15 amino acids. The germline V and J ends were trimmed by 2 bases and 4 bases, with 12 bases remaining between them. Germline-derived CDR1 and CDR2 are MDHEN and SYDVKM. The CDR3 spells CASSLPRGMGNTIYF. The CDR3 DNA reads TGTGCCAGCAGTTTACCCAGAGGGATGGGAAACACCATATATTTT. Supplemented by reference TRBV28 and TRBJ1-3, the full variable domain reads DVKVTQSSRYLVKRTGEKVFLECVQDMDHENMFWYRQDPGLGLRLIYFSYDVKMKEKGDIPEGYSVSREKKERFSLILESASTNQTSMYLCASSLPRGMGNTIYFGEGSWLTVV.

V gene TRBV19 combines with J gene TRBJ2-2; D is perhaps TRBD2 (5 bases). CDR3 length: 17 residues. Trimming pared 7 bases from V and 0 bases from J, leaving 18 bases between. Germline V gene lookup returns CDR1 LNHDA and CDR2 SQIVND (reference sequence). CDR3 sequence reads: CASTPPRRGTNTGELFF. The CDR3 DNA reads as TGTGCCAGTACACCCCCCCGGAGAGGGACGAACACCGGGGAGCTGTTTTTT.

The chain uses TRBV27 and TRBJ1-1, with 8 bases aligning to TRBD1. Germline CDR1 MNHEY, CDR2 SMNVEV (reference sequence). The trim removed 6 bases at V and 6 bases at J, leaving 12 bases unmatched. The CDR3 sequence is 15 residues long. CDR3 in DNA: TGTGCCAGCAGCCGAAACTCCAGGGGGCACGCTGAAGCTTTCTTT. The encoded protein is CASSRNSRGHAEAFF.

Ten or more counts support this clonotype. This chain connects TRBV7-2 to TRBJ1-1; D is ambiguous. The V and J ends lost 1 base and 6 bases respectively, with 9 bases between them. CDR1 and CDR2 from the germline V gene are SGHTA and FQGNSA. The CDR3 extends over 13 amino acids. The CDR3 sequence is CASSLVFGAEAFF. The CDR3 DNA reads TGTGCCAGCAGCTTAGTATTTGGGGCTGAAGCTTTCTTT. Based on the CDR3 plus reference TRBV7-2 and TRBJ1-1, the full variable domain is GAGVSQSPSNKVTEKGKDVELRCDPISGHTALYWYRQSLGQGLEFLIYFQGNSAPDKSGLPSDRFSAERTGGSVSTLTIQRTQQEDSAVYLCASSLVFGAEAFFGQGTRLTVV.

The rearrangement joins TRBV7-2 to TRBJ1-2; tentatively, D is TRBD1 (5 bases). V lost 1 base, J lost 5 bases, and 11 bases lay in between. This CDR3 has 14 amino acids. Germline V gene data show CDR1 as SGHTA and CDR2 as FQGNSA. CDR3 sequence (DNA): TGTGCCAGCAGCTTAGTGGGGGTTGAGTATGGCTACACCTTC. The encoded protein is CASSLVGVEYGYTF. Full variable domain (outside the CDR3, taken from reference TRBV7-2 and TRBJ1-2): GAGVSQSPSNKVTEKGKDVELRCDPISGHTALYWYRQSLGQGLEFLIYFQGNSAPDKSGLPSDRFSAERTGGSVSTLTIQRTQQEDSAVYLCASSLVGVEYGYTFGSGTRLTVV.

The chain employs TRBV20-1 and TRBJ1-2, with D tentatively TRBD1 (6 bases). Germline-derived CDR1 and CDR2 are DFQATT and SNEGSKA (reference sequence). Trimming pared 6 bases from V and 2 bases from J, leaving 25 bases between. This CDR3 contains 17 residues. CDR3 sequence: CSATGHRTDLFNYGYTF. As DNA, the CDR3 is TGCAGTGCCACGGGACACAGGACAGACTTATTCAACTATGGCTACACCTTC.

The chain carries TRBV4-2 and TRBJ2-5; 15 bases map to TRBD2. J was trimmed by 2 bases and V by 4 bases; bases with no gene match: 5. In germline, CDR1 is LGHNA, CDR2 YNFKEQ. This CDR3 is built from 17 residues. The CDR3 here is CASSPRTSGRDQETQYF. The CDR3 nucleotides read TGTGCCAGCAGCCCCCGGACTAGCGGGAGGGATCAAGAGACCCAGTACTTC.

This clonotype was observed once. Germline and junction disagree at one end, which may indicate a read error. The chain has TRBV7-2 and TRBJ1-2; 8 positions match TRBD1. The CDR3 contains 14 residues. Germline V gene sequence: CDR1 SGHTA, CDR2 FQGNSA. CDR3 region: CASSKKTGDDGYPF. DNA for the CDR3: TGTGCCAGCAGCAAGAAGACAGGGGACGATGGCTACCCCTTC.

The genes are TRBV20-1 and TRBJ2-1; D unresolved. The CDR3 is 17 residues long. V shed 1 base and J shed 0 bases, with 16 bases lying between them. Per germline, CDR1 DFQATT and CDR2 SNEGSKA (reference sequence). CDR3 amino acids: CSARGARHDHSYNEQFF. In nucleotides, the CDR3 is TGCAGTGCTAGAGGGGCCAGGCATGACCACTCCTACAATGAGCAGTTCTTC.

The rearrangement links TRBV28 to TRBJ1-5; 7 bases agree with TRBD1. The V gene end was trimmed by 3 bases and the J gene end by 5 bases; junction bases not matched to a gene: 7. The CDR3 runs 15 residues. The germline V gene has CDR1 MDHEN and CDR2 SYDVKM. For the CDR3, the DNA is TGTGCCAGCAGTTTCTTAGTCACAGGGGATCAGCCCCAGCATTTT. Residues: CASSFLVTGDQPQHF.

The V gene is TRBV19, the J gene TRBJ1-5, with D uncertain. This CDR3 has 15 amino acids. The germline V and J ends were trimmed by 2 bases and 1 base, with 9 bases remaining between them. The germline gives CDR1 LNHDA, CDR2 SQIVND (reference sequence). CDR3 region: CASSIRPLSNQPQHF. In DNA, the CDR3 is TGTGCCAGTAGTATAAGGCCGTTGAGCAATCAGCCCCAGCATTTT.

The chain is built from TRBV11-2 and TRBJ1-6; D possibly corresponds to TRBD1 (6 bases). Trimming removed 5 bases at V and 8 bases at J, with 19 bases between. The CDR3 covers 16 residues. From germline, CDR1 is SGHAT and CDR2 FQNNGV. The CDR3 sequence is CASSRRRGRGDSPLHF. The CDR3 region has the DNA TGTGCCAGCAGCCGCCGCAGGGGACGCGGAGATTCACCCCTCCACTTT.